Reported below is one T cell receptor beta chain. Some clones are missing from TCRdb's copy, which holds only in-frame ones; the method was immunoSEQ multiplex PCR. The data contain under 85,000 clones, approximately 97% of them seen just once; the ten biggest clones take up approximately 0.21%. This specimen comes from a study of technical replicates of blood from several donors. The CDR3 is 16 amino acids. Looked up from germline, CDR1 is MNHEY and CDR2 is SMNVEV (reference sequence). Trimming shortened V by 5 bases and J by 0 bases, and 13 bases separated the two germline ends. This clonotype was obtained from a human donor in good health. The chain has TRBV27 and TRBJ1-4; D not resolved. Sequences were obtained from T cells isolated from PBMCs. This chain's CDR3 is CASSLAGVATNEKLFF. As DNA, the CDR3 is TGTGCCAGCAGTCTGGCCGGAGTGGCAACTAATGAAAAACTGTTTTTT.